The rows below give T cell receptor beta chains drawn from one sample of a study of shared clonotypes between healthy human individuals. TCRdb's copy holds only in-frame clones and misses some; the assay was immunoSEQ multiplex PCR. The table records around 700,000 clones, 74% of them present only once. Sequencing was performed on memory CD4+ T cells sorted from blood. All receptors come from a woman in her thirties in good health. The CDR3 runs from the conserved cysteine through the conserved F or W. The D gene is left open where the match is weak. A clone size is listed for some rows: how often the clone was seen (once, few, many), or a class if it is expanded.

D,size,V,J,CDR3,DNA
.,.,TRBV4-2,TRBJ2-2,CASSHALGATGELFF,TGTGCCAGCAGCCATGCCCTAGGAGCAACCGGGGAGCTGTTTTTT
.,.,TRBV18,TRBJ2-3,CASSPPRRADTQYF,TGTGCCAGCTCACCACCTCGTCGGGCTGATACGCAGTATTTT
.,.,TRBV9,TRBJ2-6,CASSERPGPSGANVLTF,TGTGCCAGCAGCGAGCGCCCGGGGCCCTCTGGGGCCAACGTCCTGACTTTC
TRBD1,.,TRBV11-2,TRBJ2-1,CASSDRESSYNEQFF,TGTGCCAGCAGCGACAGGGAGAGCTCCTACAATGAGCAGTTCTTC
TRBD1,once,TRBV4-1,TRBJ1-4,CASSRLGEGTGNEKLFF,TGCGCCAGCAGCCGGCTAGGGGAAGGGACAGGGAATGAAAAACTGTTTTTT
.,.,TRBV18,TRBJ1-2,CASSSGHPATMNGYTF,TGTGCCAGCTCATCGGGTCACCCAGCGACAATGAATGGCTACACCTTC
TRBD1,.,TRBV25-1,TRBJ2-1,CAGSVPTGGEDNEQFF,TGTGCCGGCAGTGTCCCGACAGGGGGCGAGGACAATGAGCAGTTCTTC
.,.,TRBV7-3,TRBJ2-7,CASSSMAGSYEQYF,TGTGCCAGCAGCTCAATGGCAGGCTCCTACGAGCAGTACTTC
TRBD1,.,TRBV2,TRBJ1-1,CASTRTGHGTEAFF,TGTGCCAGCACCCGGACAGGGCACGGCACTGAAGCTTTCTTT
TRBD1,.,TRBV4-1,TRBJ2-5,CASSLDRDRETQYF,TGCGCCAGCAGCCTCGACAGGGATCGCGAGACCCAGTACTTC
TRBD2,once,TRBV5-1,TRBJ2-2,CASSKGGGSPGELFF,TGCGCCAGCAGCAAGGGTGGCGGGAGTCCCGGGGAGCTGTTTTTT
.,.,TRBV28,TRBJ2-7,CATLRATYEQYF,TGTGCCACCCTCCGGGCTACCTACGAGCAGTACTTC
TRBD2,.,TRBV4-1,TRBJ2-1,CASTKRAGDYNEQFF,TGCGCCAGCACAAAGAGAGCGGGAGACTACAATGAGCAGTTCTTC
.,.,TRBV19,TRBJ1-2,CASSIVGGFNGYTF,TGTGCCAGTAGTATTGTCGGAGGCTTTAATGGCTACACCTTC
TRBD1,.,TRBV6-5,TRBJ2-5,CASSLGQGVETQYF,TGTGCCAGCAGCCTGGGACAGGGGGTGGAGACCCAGTACTTC
.,.,TRBV2,TRBJ2-3,CASRGLASHTDTQYF,TGTGCCAGCAGGGGGCTGGCATCGCACACAGATACGCAGTATTTT
.,.,TRBV28,TRBJ2-3,CASADSTDTQYF,TGTGCCAGCGCAGACAGCACAGATACGCAGTATTTT
TRBD1,.,TRBV28,TRBJ1-1,CAVDRGPTEAFF,TGTGCCGTAGACAGGGGGCCCACTGAAGCTTTCTTT
TRBD2,.,TRBV19,TRBJ2-3,CASSVSGGASNTQYF,TGTGCCAGTAGTGTTAGCGGGGGGGCGTCAAATACGCAGTATTTT
TRBD1,once,TRBV10-3,TRBJ1-2,CAITRDRGQSDYGYTF,TGTGCCATCACCCGGGACAGAGGCCAAAGCGACTATGGCTACACCTTC
.,few,TRBV11-2,TRBJ2-6,CASSAGTLLAGANVLTF,TGTGCCAGCAGCGCCGGGACATTGTTGGCTGGGGCCAACGTCCTGACTTTC
.,.,TRBV5-8,TRBJ1-1,CASCRVATEAFF,TGTGCCAGCTGTCGAGTAGCCACTGAAGCTTTCTTT
TRBD2,once,TRBV28,TRBJ2-6,CASTRGGTGANVLTF,TGTGCCAGCACCCGGGGGGGTACTGGGGCCAACGTCCTGACTTTC
TRBD1,.,TRBV11-2,TRBJ1-4,CASSLGSHRGLEKLFF,TGTGCCAGCAGCTTGGGTTCCCACAGGGGGCTTGAAAAACTGTTTTTT
TRBD1,.,TRBV6-1,TRBJ1-4,CASSARQGATNEKLFF,TGTGCCAGCAGTGCTCGACAGGGTGCAACTAATGAAAAACTGTTTTTT
.,.,TRBV7-7,TRBJ2-1,CASSLSGAGEQFF,TGTGCCAGCAGCCTATCGGGCGCGGGTGAGCAGTTCTTC
TRBD1,.,TRBV19,TRBJ2-2,CASSIKQGAGVGELFF,TGTGCCAGTAGTATAAAACAGGGGGCAGGAGTCGGGGAGCTGTTTTTT
.,.,TRBV27,TRBJ2-4,CASSSPGLAKNIQYF,TGTGCCAGCAGTTCGCCGGGACTAGCCAAAAACATTCAGTACTTC
.,.,TRBV6-1,TRBJ2-2,CASSDLNTGELFF,TGTGCCAGCAGTGACTTGAACACCGGGGAGCTGTTTTTT
.,.,TRBV11-2,TRBJ2-1,CASSFERGRDNEQFF,TGTGCCAGCAGCTTCGAACGGGGCCGCGACAATGAGCAGTTCTTC
.,few,TRBV27,TRBJ2-5,CASSFSYQETQYF,TGTGCCAGCAGTTTCTCTTACCAAGAGACCCAGTACTTC
.,.,TRBV27,TRBJ2-3,CASRMGGQWSPDTQYF,TGTGCCAGCAGGATGGGGGGACAGTGGTCCCCGGATACGCAGTATTTT
.,.,TRBV28,TRBJ2-2,CASSSPDTGELFF,TGTGCCAGCAGTTCCCCGGACACCGGGGAGCTGTTTTTT
.,.,TRBV28,TRBJ2-7,CASSPYPGTPGYEQYF,TGTGCCAGCAGTCCCTACCCCGGGACCCCCGGCTACGAGCAGTACTTC
TRBD1,.,TRBV4-1,TRBJ2-1,CASSHADRSSYNEQFF,TGCGCCAGCAGCCATGCGGACAGGAGCTCCTACAATGAGCAGTTCTTC